Presented here are 31 T cell receptor beta chains from one specimen sequenced in a study of blood T cell repertoires in COVID-19. Libraries were prepared by immunoSEQ multiplex PCR; TCRdb keeps only in-frame clonotypes and omits some of them. In the table there are 130,000 to 150,000 clones, roughly 88% of which are singletons. The specimen sequenced was PBMCs or T cells enriched from blood (not recorded which). The receptors were gathered from a woman aged 25 to 45 with acute COVID-19.

The CDR3 is CASSGREWPYEQYF. The CDR3, as DNA: TGTGCCAGTAGCGGGCGGGAGTGGCCCTACGAGCAGTACTTC. The gene calls are TRBV19 and TRBJ2-7, with 7 nucleotides matching TRBD2. This CDR3 has 14 residues. Germline CDR1 is LNHDA and CDR2 is SQIVND (reference sequence). Germline trimming cut 6 bases from V and 2 bases from J; bases unmatched to any gene: 7.

This chain links TRBV4-2 with TRBJ2-1, with TRBD2 identical over 11 bases. J lost 9 bases, V lost 1 base, and 8 bases had no gene match. CDR1 is LGHNA, CDR2 YNFKEQ, per germline. This CDR3 is 16 amino acids long. CDR3 in DNA: TGTGCCAGCAGCCAAGTCCTAGCGGGAGGCTTTGGTGAGCAGTTCTTC. Its protein product is CASSQVLAGGFGEQFF.

Here the CDR3 DNA reads TGTGCCAGCAGCCAAGCAGGGTGGACAGGAGGCTACACCTTC. Translating gives CASSQAGWTGGYTF. This rearrangement joins TRBV14 to TRBJ1-2; the match to TRBD1 covers 7 bases. Germline V gene data show CDR1 as SGHDN and CDR2 as FVKESK. V lost 1 base, J lost 8 bases, and 7 bases stayed unmatched. There are 14 residues in the CDR3.

The chain uses TRBV28 and TRBJ1-1; D is ambiguous. Per the germline V gene, CDR1 is MDHEN and CDR2 is SYDVKM. Trimming stripped 3 bases from V and 1 base from J, with 9 bases between. This CDR3 spans 14 amino acids. For the CDR3, the DNA is TGTGCCAGCAGTTTCTTGTCGGGGAACACTGAAGCTTTCTTT. Translation: CASSFLSGNTEAFF.

The J gene is TRBJ2-3, the V gene TRBV3-1 (or the pseudogene TRBV3-2), with D maybe TRBD1 (5 bases). Looked up from germline, CDR1 is LGHDT and CDR2 is YNNKEL (reference sequence). The CDR3 length is 13 residues. The V gene lost 1 base and the J gene lost 4 bases, with 6 bases spanning the gap. The CDR3 protein is CASSQGRADTQYF. CDR3 DNA: TGTGCCAGCAGCCAAGGCAGGGCAGATACGCAGTATTTT.

Regarding this clone: This CDR3 is also generated by other DNA sequences in the sample. This chain links TRBV27 with TRBJ2-7; possible D gene TRBD1, 5 bases. This CDR3 spans 12 amino acids. The V gene's germline CDR1 is MNHEY and CDR2 SMNVEV (reference sequence). V dropped 5 bases and J dropped 3 bases, with 8 bases sitting between them. The CDR3 protein is CASSPTGYEQYF. The CDR3 DNA sequence: TGTGCCAGCAGTCCTACAGGCTACGAGCAGTACTTC.

With respect to this clone: Without the conserved terminal phenylalanine or tryptophan, this CDR3 likely stems from a read error. The DNA is left out, because the CDR3 cannot be placed on it with certainty; the CDR3 is given as TCRdb lists it. V and J are TRBV28 and TRBJ1-5. Germline CDR1 and CDR2: MDHEN and SYDVKM. The CDR3 adds up to 11 amino acids, both ends counted. The CDR3 reads CASSFSARLDY.

The chain has TRBV7-2 and TRBJ2-1, with D uncertain. Trimming took 4 bases from V and 0 from J, leaving 10 bases between them. The CDR3 loop spans 15 amino acids. The germline CDR1 and CDR2 sequences are SGHTA and FQGNSA. CDR3 bases: TGTGCCAGCAGCTCTTCAAGTAGCTCCTACAATGAGCAGTTCTTC. Translating gives CASSSSSSSYNEQFF.

The chain carries TRBV28 and TRBJ2-3; 13 bases line up with TRBD2. CDR1 and CDR2 from the germline V gene are MDHEN and SYDVKM. The CDR3 totals 15 residues. V shed 6 bases, J shed 4 bases, and the junction held 4 bases outside the gene matches. The CDR3 region is CASSKLAGGPDTQYF. The CDR3 coding sequence is TGTGCCAGCAGCAAACTAGCGGGAGGGCCAGATACGCAGTATTTT.

The V call is TRBV3-1 (or the pseudogene TRBV3-2), the J call TRBJ2-1; TRBD2 might be the D (5 bases). CDR3 size: 15 residues. Trimming stripped 0 bases from V and 2 bases from J, with 8 bases between. Germline CDR1 LGHDT, CDR2 YNNKEL (reference sequence). DNA for the CDR3: TGTGCCAGCAGCCAAGAGAGTAGCGCCTACAATGAGCAGTTCTTC. This encodes CASSQESSAYNEQFF.

This chain joins TRBV18 and TRBJ2-4, with TRBD1 matching 7 bases. The V segment lost 0 bases and the J segment 6 bases; nucleotides outside the gene matches: 11. This CDR3 spans 17 amino acids. CDR1 and CDR2 from the germline V gene are KGHSH and LQKENI. The CDR3 reads CASSPPLLGAGGNIQYF. For the CDR3, the DNA is TGTGCCAGCTCACCACCCCTTTTAGGGGCAGGGGGAAACATTCAGTACTTC.

This clone occurred once. The chain recombines TRBV9 with TRBJ2-7; weak D call: TRBD1 (5 bases). The V gene's germline CDR1 is SGDLS and CDR2 YYNGEE. The CDR3 covers 15 residues. Deletions cut 0 bases from V and 1 base from J, with 11 bases between. CDR3 DNA: TGTGCCAGCAGCGTAGCTACAGGACAATCCTACGAGCAGTACTTC. It is translated as CASSVATGQSYEQYF. The variable domain in full, with the rest retrieved from reference TRBV9 and TRBJ2-7, is DSGVTQTPKHLITATGQRVTLRCSPRSGDLSVYWYQQSLDQGLQFLIQYYNGEERAKGNILERFSAQQFPDLHSELNLSSLELGDSALYFCASSVATGQSYEQYFGPGTRLTVT.

The V gene is TRBV30, the J gene TRBJ1-2; perhaps TRBD1 as D (5 bases). Germline V lookup: CDR1 GTSNPN, CDR2 SVGIG (reference sequence). The CDR3 is 13 residues long. Trimming shortened V by 2 bases and J by 13 bases, and 20 bases separated the two germline ends. The CDR3 region is CAWSHRQIYSVTF. The CDR3 coding sequence is TGTGCCTGGAGTCACAGACAGATTTATAGTGTCACCTTC.

This chain connects TRBV30 to TRBJ2-3; D is uncertain. CDR1 GTSNPN and CDR2 SVGIG come from the germline V gene (reference sequence). Trimming cost V 3 bases and J 0 bases, with 10 bases left between them. CDR3 length: 14 residues. CDR3 residues: CAWSRMTSTDTQYF. The CDR3 DNA follows: TGTGCCTGGAGCCGGATGACAAGCACAGATACGCAGTATTTT.

The chain combines TRBV7-9 with TRBJ2-1, with 7 positions matching TRBD2. With 10 bases clipped from V and 0 bases from J, the junction kept 15 bases outside the gene matches. The V gene's germline CDR1 is SEHNR and CDR2 FQNEAQ (reference sequence). The CDR3 extends over 17 amino acids. The CDR3 nucleotides read TGTGCCACCGGAGCGGGCGGGAGCGTTAGCTCCTACAATGAGCAGTTCTTC. Protein sequence: CATGAGGSVSSYNEQFF.

The gene calls are TRBV4-3 and TRBJ2-7, with 10 bases lining up with TRBD2. Germline V gene sequence: CDR1 LGHNA, CDR2 YSLEER. There are 16 residues in the CDR3. V shed 1 base, J shed 3 bases, and the junction held 6 bases outside the gene matches. The CDR3 protein is CASSQVSAGGFYEQYF. The CDR3 DNA reads as TGCGCCAGCAGCCAAGTTTCAGCGGGAGGGTTCTACGAGCAGTACTTC.

J is TRBJ1-6 and V is TRBV28, with D maybe TRBD1 (6 bases). CDR1 is MDHEN and CDR2 is SYDVKM in the germline V gene. Trimming pared 1 base from V and 4 bases from J, leaving 11 bases between. This CDR3 has 16 amino acids. CDR3 amino acids: CASSLSGTPYNSPLHF. Here the CDR3 DNA reads TGTGCCAGCAGTTTATCAGGGACACCTTATAATTCACCCCTCCACTTT.

The chain links TRBV5-5 to TRBJ1-1; 9 bases line up with TRBD1. CDR1 is SGHKS and CDR2 is YYEKEE in the germline V gene (reference sequence). CDR3 length equals 16 residues. Germline trimming cut 4 bases from V and 1 base from J; bases unmatched to any gene: 8. DNA of the CDR3: TGTGCCAGCAGCCTACTTGGGGACAGGGCGAACACTGAAGCTTTCTTT. This translates into CASSLLGDRANTEAFF.

The V call is TRBV29-1, the J call TRBJ1-2, with TRBD1 as a possible D gene (6 bases). Germline V lookup: CDR1 SQVTM, CDR2 ANQGSEA. The CDR3 runs to 12 residues. Trimming pared 4 bases from V and 8 bases from J, leaving 14 bases between. The CDR3 sequence: CSVGGGARGYTF. For the CDR3, the DNA is TGCAGCGTTGGCGGGGGGGCGCGAGGCTACACCTTC.

J is TRBJ2-7 and V is TRBV2, with TRBD1 matching over 8 bases. CDR1 and CDR2 (germline): SNHLY, FYNNEI. The CDR3 has 13 residues. J gave up 3 bases and V 8 bases, and 6 bases lay outside the gene matches. The CDR3 nucleotides are TGTGCCAGCGGAAGACAGGGGTACTACGAGCAGTACTTC. It yields the protein CASGRQGYYEQYF.

The chain links TRBV5-3 to TRBJ1-4; 9 positions match TRBD1. TRBV5-3 is flagged as an ORF with uncertain function. V lost 4 bases, J lost 0 bases, and 16 bases stayed unmatched. This CDR3 spans 20 amino acids. CDR3 in DNA: TGTGCCAGAAGCCCAAAACGGGACAGGGACTCCTACGCAACTAATGAAAAACTGTTTTTT. Its translation is CARSPKRDRDSYATNEKLFF.

The rearrangement uses TRBV25-1 and TRBJ2-2, with 10 positions matching TRBD2. The CDR3 length is 15 residues. J gave up 6 bases and V 7 bases, and 8 bases lay outside the gene matches. Germline values: CDR1 MGHDK, CDR2 SYGVNS. CDR3 DNA: TGTGCCAGCATTCCGTCAGCGGGAGGGCCCGGGGAGCTGTTTTTT. It specifies CASIPSAGGPGELFF.

V usage is TRBV6-5 and J usage is TRBJ1-5, with D unresolved. There are 12 residues in the CDR3. V lost 2 bases to trimming and J lost 9 bases, with 8 bases between them. In germline, CDR1 is MNHEY, CDR2 SVGAGI. CDR3: CASSYRAGPQHF. The CDR3 DNA reads TGTGCCAGCAGTTACAGGGCGGGGCCCCAGCATTTT.

The chain is built from TRBV6-1 and TRBJ1-3; no definite D call. Germline CDR1 MNHNS, CDR2 SASEGT. The CDR3 contains 14 residues. With 3 bases removed from V and 4 bases from J, the gap between germline ends came to 10 bases. The chain's CDR3 is CASSDKRSGNTIYF. CDR3 nucleotides: TGTGCCAGCAGTGACAAGAGGAGCGGAAACACCATATATTTT.

This clone showed up just once. This chain uses TRBV19 with TRBJ1-6; 8 nucleotides align to TRBD1. From germline, CDR1 is LNHDA and CDR2 SQIVND (reference sequence). This CDR3 is built from 16 residues. Germline trimming cut 6 bases from V and 8 bases from J; bases unmatched to any gene: 12. The CDR3 spells CASSRGRDRRYSPLHF. The DNA for the CDR3 is TGTGCCAGTAGCAGGGGCCGGGACAGGCGATATTCACCCCTCCACTTT.

The rearrangement joins TRBV3-1 (or the pseudogene TRBV3-2) to TRBJ2-3; 14 bases match TRBD2. V was pared by 3 bases and J by 4 bases, with 12 bases of the junction left unmatched. The CDR3 is 19 residues long. Germline V gene data show CDR1 as LGHDT and CDR2 as YNNKEL (reference sequence). CDR3 nucleotide sequence: TGTGCCAGCAGCCACCTAGCCCGACTAGCGGGAGGGCGGGCAGATACGCAGTATTTT. As protein: CASSHLARLAGGRADTQYF.

This chain connects TRBV9 to TRBJ2-3; 8 bases line up with TRBD2. The CDR3 is 19 residues long. V shed 0 bases, J shed 4 bases, and the junction held 16 bases outside the gene matches. Germline V gene lookup returns CDR1 SGDLS and CDR2 YYNGEE. The CDR3 region has the DNA TGTGCCAGCAGCGTAGTAGAGGGGGGGACCGGACTAGCAGCAGATACGCAGTATTTT. Translated: CASSVVEGGTGLAADTQYF. Complete variable domain (other parts from reference TRBV9 and TRBJ2-3): DSGVTQTPKHLITATGQRVTLRCSPRSGDLSVYWYQQSLDQGLQFLIQYYNGEERAKGNILERFSAQQFPDLHSELNLSSLELGDSALYFCASSVVEGGTGLAADTQYFGPGTRLTVL.

This chain links TRBV9 with TRBJ1-2; D may be TRBD1 (6 bases). The length of the CDR3 is 13 residues. With 4 bases removed from V and 4 bases from J, the gap between germline ends came to 11 bases. Germline V gives CDR1 SGDLS, CDR2 YYNGEE. The CDR3 nucleotides read TGTGCCAGCAGCACACAGGGTCCCTATGGCTACACCTTC. Translated, it gives CASSTQGPYGYTF.

V is TRBV6-2 or TRBV6-3 and J is TRBJ1-2, with D possibly matching TRBD1 (5 bases). This CDR3 contains 14 residues. CDR1 and CDR2 from the germline V gene are MNHEY and SVGEGT. With 0 bases removed from V and 2 bases from J, the gap between germline ends came to 7 bases. CDR3 coding DNA: TGTGCCAGCAGTTACTCGACAGAAAACTATGGCTACACCTTC. Translated, it gives CASSYSTENYGYTF.

The chain is built from TRBV27 and TRBJ2-5, with TRBD1 matching over 9 bases. V gave up 3 bases and J gave up 6 bases; unmatched junction bases: 5. The CDR3 runs to 14 residues. CDR1 is MNHEY, CDR2 SMNVEV, per germline (reference sequence). Here the CDR3 reads CASSFTGGAQTQYF. CDR3 DNA sequence: TGTGCCAGCAGTTTCACAGGGGGCGCACAGACCCAGTACTTC.

The chain combines TRBV7-9 with TRBJ2-6; D ambiguous. CDR1 is SEHNR, CDR2 FQNEAQ, per germline (reference sequence). The CDR3 has 14 residues. Trimming took off 5 bases at V and 0 bases at J, with 5 bases between the two ends. The DNA of the CDR3 is TGTGCCAGCAGCCTTAACTCTGGGGCCAACGTCCTGACTTTC. Its translation: CASSLNSGANVLTF.